The 14 T cell receptor beta chains below all came from one sample that was sequenced in a study of blood T cell repertoires in COVID-19. Clones were read by immunoSEQ multiplex PCR, and TCRdb kept only the in-frame ones, dropping some. The table lists a few hundred thousand clones, 70% to 90% of them singletons. The sequenced sample was peripheral blood. The receptors shown here come from a woman in her sixties or seventies with acute or convalescent COVID-19.

This clone has just a few counts. The chain recombines TRBV19 with TRBJ2-7, with D possibly TRBD1 on 6 matching bases. The CDR3 runs 13 residues. Germline CDR1 and CDR2: LNHDA and SQIVND (reference sequence). V lost 5 bases, J lost 3 bases, and 11 bases lay in between. CDR3 sequence reads: CASSSRDNYEQYF. In nucleotides, the CDR3 is TGTGCCAGTAGTTCCCGGGACAACTACGAGCAGTACTTC.

The chain uses TRBV3-1 (or the pseudogene TRBV3-2) and TRBJ1-5; D remains unclear. The CDR3 runs to 14 residues. With 4 bases removed from V and 2 bases from J, the gap between germline ends came to 9 bases. Germline loops: CDR1 LGHDT, CDR2 YNNKEL (reference sequence). CDR3: CASSRSVGNQPQHF. For the CDR3, the DNA is TGTGCCAGCAGCCGTTCCGTAGGCAATCAGCCCCAGCATTTT.

This rearrangement joins TRBV6-5 to TRBJ2-2; the match to TRBD1 covers 7 bases. Trimming took 2 bases from V and 2 from J; bases not matched to a gene: 2. CDR1 and CDR2 (germline): MNHEY, SVGAGI. The CDR3 runs 15 residues. CDR3 sequence (DNA): TGTGCCAGCAGTTACGGGACAGCAAACACCGGGGAGCTGTTTTTT. This sequence encodes CASSYGTANTGELFF.

The V call is TRBV5-1, the J call TRBJ2-7; TRBD2 matches at 9 bases. J lost 4 bases, V lost 1 base, and 15 bases had no gene match. This CDR3 spans 18 amino acids. Per the germline V gene, CDR1 is SGHRS and CDR2 is YFSETQ. The CDR3 reads CASSLSSSGANVRYEQYF. In DNA form, the CDR3 reads TGCGCCAGCAGCTTGAGCTCTAGCGGGGCTAACGTACGGTACGAGCAGTACTTC.

This clone was seen a single time. V usage is TRBV5-8 and J usage is TRBJ1-5; perhaps TRBD1 as D (6 bases). Trimming took 2 bases from V and 2 from J, leaving 17 bases between them. Germline V gene lookup returns CDR1 SGHTS and CDR2 YDEGEE. This CDR3 region has 17 residues. Here the CDR3 DNA reads TGTGCCAGCAGCTTTCAGGGGTTCGGTACCCGCAATCAGCCCCAGCATTTT. It encodes CASSFQGFGTRNQPQHF.

This clone has just a few counts. V is TRBV5-1 and J is TRBJ2-3, with TRBD2 matching 14 bases. The CDR3 covers 17 residues. Germline V gene sequence: CDR1 SGHRS, CDR2 YFSETQ. J lost 8 bases, V lost 0 bases, and 8 bases had no gene match. CDR3 residues: CASSLVGTSGGFATQYF. The DNA for the CDR3 is TGCGCCAGCAGCTTGGTAGGGACTAGCGGGGGTTTTGCTACGCAGTATTTT. The full variable domain, in which reference TRBV5-1 and TRBJ2-3 provide the parts outside the CDR3, is KAGVTQTPRYLIKTRGQQVTLSCSPISGHRSVSWYQQTPGQGLQFLFEYFSETQRNKGNFPGRFSGRQFSNSRSEMNVSTLELGDSALYLCASSLVGTSGGFATQYFGPGTRLTVL.

In its sample, this clone was seen once. The chain is built from TRBV5-6 and TRBJ2-1; TRBD2 matches 7 bases. Germline loops: CDR1 SGHDT, CDR2 YYEEEE. Germline trimming cut 0 bases from V and 8 bases from J; bases unmatched to any gene: 5. The CDR3 loop spans 14 amino acids. In DNA form, the CDR3 reads TGTGCCAGCAGCTTGGGAGGTGCGGGGGATGAGCAGTTCTTC. It encodes CASSLGGAGDEQFF.

J is TRBJ2-7 and V is TRBV10-3, with a possible D match to TRBD1 (6 bases). The CDR3 loop spans 15 amino acids. V gave up 0 bases and J gave up 3 bases, with 12 bases separating them. Per germline, CDR1 ENHRY and CDR2 SYGVKD. The CDR3 DNA reads TGTGCCATCAGTGAGTCCTGGGACAAGGGCTACGAGCAGTACTTC. Translating gives CAISESWDKGYEQYF.

The chain joins TRBV18 to TRBJ1-1; TRBD1 might be the D (5 bases). Trimming took 3 bases from V and 5 from J, leaving 13 bases between them. This CDR3 has 14 amino acids. The germline V gene encodes CDR1 KGHSH and CDR2 LQKENI. The CDR3 DNA sequence: TGTGCCAGCTCACCCCAGGGTATCGTTACTGAAGCTTTCTTT. Amino acids: CASSPQGIVTEAFF.

The chain combines TRBV10-3 with TRBJ1-2; 8 bases are shared with TRBD1. Germline values: CDR1 ENHRY, CDR2 SYGVKD. The length of the CDR3 is 13 residues. J lost 2 bases, V lost 10 bases, and 6 bases had no gene match. The CDR3 DNA reads TGTGCCACTAGGACAGGGACAAACTATGGCTACACCTTC. Its protein is CATRTGTNYGYTF.

A single count supports this clone. The CDR3 sequence is CASSSNTNTEAFF. In DNA form, the CDR3 reads TGTGCCAGCAGTTCCAACACGAATACTGAAGCTTTCTTT. V usage is TRBV6-5 and J usage is TRBJ1-1; D is uncertain. The CDR3 has 13 residues. Trimming cost V 4 bases and J 5 bases, with 11 bases left between them. Germline CDR1 reads MNHEY; CDR2 reads SVGAGI.

This rearrangement joins TRBV4-2 to TRBJ1-1, with 12 bases identical to TRBD1. CDR1 is LGHNA, CDR2 YNFKEQ, per germline. CDR3 length: 17 residues. Trimming took 0 bases from V and 4 from J; bases not matched to a gene: 6. DNA for the CDR3: TGTGCCAGCAGCCAAGAGGGGACAGGGGGCTGGAGCACTGAAGCTTTCTTT. Translating it yields CASSQEGTGGWSTEAFF.

The V call is TRBV6-5, the J call TRBJ1-2; a weak D match, TRBD1 (5 bases). This CDR3 has 12 residues. Germline CDR1 MNHEY, CDR2 SVGAGI. V lost 6 bases and J lost 6, with 11 bases in between. CDR3 region: CASSLQGDGYTF. The CDR3 DNA reads as TGTGCCAGCAGCCTGCAGGGCGATGGCTACACCTTC.

This chain links TRBV5-4 with TRBJ2-2; possible D gene TRBD1, 7 bases. The V end was cut by 3 bases, the J end by 0 bases, with 12 bases between. From germline, CDR1 is SGHNT and CDR2 YYREEE (reference sequence). CDR3 size: 16 residues. The CDR3 region is CASSSGGTANTGELFF. In DNA, the CDR3 is TGTGCCAGCAGCTCTGGCGGGACAGCGAACACCGGGGAGCTGTTTTTT. Full variable domain (remainder filled in from reference TRBV5-4 and TRBJ2-2): ETGVTQSPTHLIKTRGQQVTLRCSSQSGHNTVSWYQQALGQGPQFIFQYYREEENGRGNFPPRFSGLQFPNYSSELNVNALELDDSALYLCASSSGGTANTGELFFGEGSRLTVL.